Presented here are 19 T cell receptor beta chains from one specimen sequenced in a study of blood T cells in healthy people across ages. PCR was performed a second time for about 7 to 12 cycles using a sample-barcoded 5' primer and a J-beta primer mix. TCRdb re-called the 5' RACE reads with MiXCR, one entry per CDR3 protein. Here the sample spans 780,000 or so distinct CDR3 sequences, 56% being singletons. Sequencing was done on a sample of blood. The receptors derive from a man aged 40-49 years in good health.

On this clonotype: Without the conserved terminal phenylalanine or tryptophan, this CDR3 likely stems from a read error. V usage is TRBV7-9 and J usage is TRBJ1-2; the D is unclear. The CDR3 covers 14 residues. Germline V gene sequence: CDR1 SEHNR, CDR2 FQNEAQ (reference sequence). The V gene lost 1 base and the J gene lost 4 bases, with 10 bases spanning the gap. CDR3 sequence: CASSLGGLSYGYTY. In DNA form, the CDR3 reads TGTGCCAGCAGCTTAGGAGGGCTAAGCTATGGCTACACCTAC.

CDR3 nucleotide sequence: TGTGCCAGCAGCCTGCCTACAGGGTCCGGGTTTGGCTACACCTTC. Translated, it gives CASSLPTGSGFGYTF. The chain combines TRBV12-3 or TRBV12-4 with TRBJ1-2; possible D gene TRBD1, 6 bases. This CDR3 spans 15 amino acids. Trimming removed 6 bases from V and 7 bases from J, with 21 bases in between.

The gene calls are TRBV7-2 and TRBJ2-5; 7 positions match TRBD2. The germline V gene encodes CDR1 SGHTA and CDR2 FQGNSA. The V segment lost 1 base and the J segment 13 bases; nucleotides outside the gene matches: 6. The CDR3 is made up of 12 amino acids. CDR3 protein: CASSLDRAGWYF. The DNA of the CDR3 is TGTGCCAGCAGCTTAGATAGAGCGGGGTGGTACTTC.

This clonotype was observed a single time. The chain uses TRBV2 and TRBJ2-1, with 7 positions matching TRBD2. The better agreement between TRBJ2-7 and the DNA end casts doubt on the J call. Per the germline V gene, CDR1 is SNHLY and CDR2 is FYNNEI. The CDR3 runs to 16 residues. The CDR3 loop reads CASSEGGSRAGNEQYF. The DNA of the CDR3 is TGTGCCAGCAGTGAAGGCGGGAGCCGGGCCGGCAATGAGCAGTACTTC.

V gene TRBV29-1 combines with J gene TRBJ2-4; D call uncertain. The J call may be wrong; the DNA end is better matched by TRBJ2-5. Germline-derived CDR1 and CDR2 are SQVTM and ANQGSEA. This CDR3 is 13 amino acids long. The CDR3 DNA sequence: TGCAGCGTTGAAGCCAACATGGCAGAGACCCAGTACTTC. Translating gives CSVEANMAETQYF.

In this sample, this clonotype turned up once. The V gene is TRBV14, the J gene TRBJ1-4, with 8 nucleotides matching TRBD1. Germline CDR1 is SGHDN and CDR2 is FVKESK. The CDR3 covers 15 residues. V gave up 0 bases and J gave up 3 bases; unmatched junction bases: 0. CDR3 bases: TGTGCCAGCAGCCAAGAGACAGGGGCTAATGAAAAACTGTTTTTT. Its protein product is CASSQETGANEKLFF.

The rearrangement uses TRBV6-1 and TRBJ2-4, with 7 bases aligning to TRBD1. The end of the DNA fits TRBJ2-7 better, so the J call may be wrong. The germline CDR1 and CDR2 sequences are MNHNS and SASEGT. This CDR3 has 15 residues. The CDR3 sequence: CASSEPGQYPYEQYF. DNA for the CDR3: TGTGCCAGCAGTGAACCGGGACAGTACCCCTACGAGCAGTACTTC.

The CDR3, as DNA: TGTGCCAGCCCAGGGGGCGTCAGAGAGACCCAGTACTTC. As protein: CASPGGVRETQYF. The chain uses TRBV6-1 and TRBJ2-5, with 8 bases aligning to TRBD1. The CDR3 has 13 residues. V dropped 8 bases and J dropped 4; count of bases not matched to a gene: 6. Germline-derived CDR1 and CDR2 are MNHNS and SASEGT.

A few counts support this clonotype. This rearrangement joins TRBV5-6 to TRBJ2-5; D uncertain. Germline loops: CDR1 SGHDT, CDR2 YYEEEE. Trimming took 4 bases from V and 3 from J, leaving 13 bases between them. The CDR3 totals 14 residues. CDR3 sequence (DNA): TGTGCCAGCAGCCGGACCCCTAACGAAGAGACCCAGTACTTC. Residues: CASSRTPNEETQYF.

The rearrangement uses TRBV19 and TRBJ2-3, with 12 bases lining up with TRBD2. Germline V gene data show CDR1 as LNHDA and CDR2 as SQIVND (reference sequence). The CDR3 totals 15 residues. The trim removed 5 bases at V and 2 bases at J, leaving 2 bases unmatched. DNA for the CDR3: TGTGCCAGTAGTGGACTAGCGGGGACCACAGATACGCAGTATTTT. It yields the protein CASSGLAGTTDTQYF.

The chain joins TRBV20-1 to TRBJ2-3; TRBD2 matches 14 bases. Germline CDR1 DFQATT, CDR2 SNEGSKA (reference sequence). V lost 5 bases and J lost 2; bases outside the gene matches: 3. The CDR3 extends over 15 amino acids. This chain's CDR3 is CSAWTSGGLTDTQYF. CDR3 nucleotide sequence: TGCAGTGCTTGGACTAGCGGGGGGCTCACAGATACGCAGTATTTT.

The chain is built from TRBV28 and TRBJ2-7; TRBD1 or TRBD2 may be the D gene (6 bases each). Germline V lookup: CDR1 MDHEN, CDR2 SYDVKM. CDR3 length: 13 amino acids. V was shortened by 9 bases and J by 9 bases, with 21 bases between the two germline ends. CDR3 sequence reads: CASHREEVDGQYF. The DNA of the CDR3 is TGTGCCAGTCACAGGGAGGAGGTGGACGGGCAGTACTTC.

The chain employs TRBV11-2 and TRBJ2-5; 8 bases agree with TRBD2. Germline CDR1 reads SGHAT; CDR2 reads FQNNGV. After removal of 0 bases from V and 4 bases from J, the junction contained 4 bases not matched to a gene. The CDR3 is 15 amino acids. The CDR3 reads CASSLDGTRGETQYF. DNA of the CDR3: TGTGCCAGCAGCTTAGACGGGACTAGAGGAGAGACCCAGTACTTC.

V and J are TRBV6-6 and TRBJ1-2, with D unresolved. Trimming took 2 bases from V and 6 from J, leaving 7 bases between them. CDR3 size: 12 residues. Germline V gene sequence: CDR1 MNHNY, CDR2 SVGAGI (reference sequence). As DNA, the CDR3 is TGTGCCAGCAGTTACGAGAAGCATGGCTACACCTTC. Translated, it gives CASSYEKHGYTF.

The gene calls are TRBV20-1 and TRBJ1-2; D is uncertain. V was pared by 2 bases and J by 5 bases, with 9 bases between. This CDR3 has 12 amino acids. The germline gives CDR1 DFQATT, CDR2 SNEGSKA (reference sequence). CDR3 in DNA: TGCAGTGCTAGATCCACAGCGTATGGCTACACCTTC. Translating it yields CSARSTAYGYTF.

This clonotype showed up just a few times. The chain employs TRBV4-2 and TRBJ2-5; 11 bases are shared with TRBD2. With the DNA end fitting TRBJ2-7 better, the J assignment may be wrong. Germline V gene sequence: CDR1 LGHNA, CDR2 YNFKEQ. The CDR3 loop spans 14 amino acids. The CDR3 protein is CASSLGTSGSEQYF. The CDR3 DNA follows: TGTGCCAGCAGCCTCGGGACTAGCGGCTCCGAGCAGTACTTC.

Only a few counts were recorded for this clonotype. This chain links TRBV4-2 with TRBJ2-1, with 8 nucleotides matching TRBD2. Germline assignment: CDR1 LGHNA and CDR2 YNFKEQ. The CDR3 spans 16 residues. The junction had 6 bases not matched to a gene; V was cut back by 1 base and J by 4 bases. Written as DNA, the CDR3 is TGTGCCAGCAGCCAAGGTATCGGGGGGGAATACAATGAGCAGTTCTTC. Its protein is CASSQGIGGEYNEQFF.

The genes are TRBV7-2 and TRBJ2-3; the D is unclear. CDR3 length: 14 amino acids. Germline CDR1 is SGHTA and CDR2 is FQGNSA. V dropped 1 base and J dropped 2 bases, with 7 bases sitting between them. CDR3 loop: CASSLDRFTDTQYF. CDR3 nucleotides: TGTGCCAGCAGCTTAGACAGATTCACAGATACGCAGTATTTT.

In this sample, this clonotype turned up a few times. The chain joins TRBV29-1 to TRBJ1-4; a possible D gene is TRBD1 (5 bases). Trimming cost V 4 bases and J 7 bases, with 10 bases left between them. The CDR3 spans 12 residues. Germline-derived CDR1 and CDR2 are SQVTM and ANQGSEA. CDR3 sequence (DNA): TGCAGCGTTGGCCGGGGGGGTGAAAAACTGTTTTTT. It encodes CSVGRGGEKLFF.